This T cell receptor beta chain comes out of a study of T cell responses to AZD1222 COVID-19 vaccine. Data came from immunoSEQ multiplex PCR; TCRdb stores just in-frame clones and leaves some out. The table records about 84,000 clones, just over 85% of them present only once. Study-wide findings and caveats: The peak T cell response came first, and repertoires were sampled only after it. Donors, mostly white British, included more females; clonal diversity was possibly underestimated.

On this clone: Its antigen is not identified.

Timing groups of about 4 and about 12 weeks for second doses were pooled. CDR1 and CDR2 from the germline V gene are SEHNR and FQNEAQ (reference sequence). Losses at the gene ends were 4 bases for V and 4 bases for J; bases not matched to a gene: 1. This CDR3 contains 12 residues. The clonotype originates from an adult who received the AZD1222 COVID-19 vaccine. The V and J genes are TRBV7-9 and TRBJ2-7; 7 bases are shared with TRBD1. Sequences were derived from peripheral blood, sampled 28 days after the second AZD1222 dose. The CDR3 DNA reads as TGTGCCAGCAGCTCACAGGGGTACGAGCAGTACTTC. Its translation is CASSSQGYEQYF.